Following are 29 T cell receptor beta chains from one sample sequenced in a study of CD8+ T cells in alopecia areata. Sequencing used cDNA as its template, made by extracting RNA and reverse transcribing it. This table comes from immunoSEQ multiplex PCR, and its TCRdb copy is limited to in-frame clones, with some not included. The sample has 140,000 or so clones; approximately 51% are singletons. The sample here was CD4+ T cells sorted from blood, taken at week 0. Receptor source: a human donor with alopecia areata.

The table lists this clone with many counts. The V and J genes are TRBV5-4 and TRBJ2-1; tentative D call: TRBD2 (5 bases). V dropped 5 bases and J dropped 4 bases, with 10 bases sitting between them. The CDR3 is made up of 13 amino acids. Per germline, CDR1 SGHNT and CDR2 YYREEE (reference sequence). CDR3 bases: TGTGCCAGCAGTCTAGCTCGATACAATGAGCAGTTCTTC. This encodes CASSLARYNEQFF.

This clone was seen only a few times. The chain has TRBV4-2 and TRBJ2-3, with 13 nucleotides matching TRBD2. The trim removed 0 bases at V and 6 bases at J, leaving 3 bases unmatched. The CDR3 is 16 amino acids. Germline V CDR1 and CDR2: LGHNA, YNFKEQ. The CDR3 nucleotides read TGTGCCAGCAGCCAAGAACTAGCGGGAGGGGTGGATACGCAGTATTTT. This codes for CASSQELAGGVDTQYF.

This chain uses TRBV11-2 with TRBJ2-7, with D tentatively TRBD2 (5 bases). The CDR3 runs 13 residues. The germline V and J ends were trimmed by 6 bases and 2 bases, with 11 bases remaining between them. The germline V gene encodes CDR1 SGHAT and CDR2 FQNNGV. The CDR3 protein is CASRVSGTYEQYF. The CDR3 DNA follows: TGTGCCAGCAGGGTGAGCGGAACCTACGAGCAGTACTTC.

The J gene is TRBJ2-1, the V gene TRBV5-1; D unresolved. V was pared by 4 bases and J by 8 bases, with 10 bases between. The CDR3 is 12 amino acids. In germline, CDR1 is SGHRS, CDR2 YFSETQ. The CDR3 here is CASSLTMDEQFF. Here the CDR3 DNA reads TGCGCCAGCAGCCTCACGATGGATGAGCAGTTCTTC.

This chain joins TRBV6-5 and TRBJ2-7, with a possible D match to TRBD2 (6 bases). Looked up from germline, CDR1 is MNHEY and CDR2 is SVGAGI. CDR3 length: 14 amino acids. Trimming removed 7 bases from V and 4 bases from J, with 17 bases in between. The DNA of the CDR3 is TGTGCCAGCAAAGGGTCTAGCGTCTCATACGAGCAGTACTTC. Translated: CASKGSSVSYEQYF.

The CDR3 here is CASSLVGSETQYF. CDR3 nucleotides: TGTGCCAGCAGCTTAGTCGGCTCGGAGACCCAGTACTTC. This chain uses TRBV7-9 with TRBJ2-5; unclear D gene. This CDR3 has 13 amino acids. V lost 1 base and J 5 bases, leaving 8 bases between the germline ends. Germline CDR1 is SEHNR and CDR2 is FQNEAQ (reference sequence).

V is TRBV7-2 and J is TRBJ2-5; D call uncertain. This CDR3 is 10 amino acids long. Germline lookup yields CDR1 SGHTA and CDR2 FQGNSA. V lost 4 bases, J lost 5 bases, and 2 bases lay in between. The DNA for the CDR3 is TGTGCCAGCAGCTCCGAGACCCAGTACTTC. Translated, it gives CASSSETQYF.

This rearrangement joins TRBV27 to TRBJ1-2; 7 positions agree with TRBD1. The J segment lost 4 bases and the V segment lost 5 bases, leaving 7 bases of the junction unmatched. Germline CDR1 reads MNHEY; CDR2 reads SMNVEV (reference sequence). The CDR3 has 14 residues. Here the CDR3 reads CASSPTGRGYGYTF. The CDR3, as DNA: TGTGCCAGCAGTCCGACAGGGCGCGGCTATGGCTACACCTTC.

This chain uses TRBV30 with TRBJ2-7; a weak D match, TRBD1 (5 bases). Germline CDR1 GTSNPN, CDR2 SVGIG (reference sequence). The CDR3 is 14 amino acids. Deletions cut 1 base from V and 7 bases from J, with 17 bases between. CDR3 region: CAWSGQGSTGEQYF. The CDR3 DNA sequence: TGTGCCTGGAGTGGCCAGGGATCTACGGGTGAGCAGTACTTC.

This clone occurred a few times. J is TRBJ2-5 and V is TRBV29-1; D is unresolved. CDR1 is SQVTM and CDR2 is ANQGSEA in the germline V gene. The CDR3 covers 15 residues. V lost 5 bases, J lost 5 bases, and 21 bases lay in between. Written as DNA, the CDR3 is TGCAGCGTTCAGAAGGTGGGGTCGGTTGACGAGACCCAGTACTTC. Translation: CSVQKVGSVDETQYF.

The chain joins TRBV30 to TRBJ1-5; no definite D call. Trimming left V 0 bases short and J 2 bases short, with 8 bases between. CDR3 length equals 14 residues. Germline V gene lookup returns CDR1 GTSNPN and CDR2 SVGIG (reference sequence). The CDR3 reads CAWSVRDGNQPQHF. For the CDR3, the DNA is TGTGCCTGGAGTGTACGTGATGGCAATCAGCCCCAGCATTTT.

The CDR3 protein is CAWGDLGGGKTQYF. As DNA, the CDR3 is TGTGCCTGGGGGGATCTAGGAGGGGGAAAGACCCAGTACTTC. V gene TRBV30 combines with J gene TRBJ2-5; tentatively, D is TRBD1 or TRBD2 (6 bases each). V was clipped by 5 bases and J by 6 bases, with 19 bases between them. The CDR3 runs 14 residues. Germline V gene lookup returns CDR1 GTSNPN and CDR2 SVGIG (reference sequence).

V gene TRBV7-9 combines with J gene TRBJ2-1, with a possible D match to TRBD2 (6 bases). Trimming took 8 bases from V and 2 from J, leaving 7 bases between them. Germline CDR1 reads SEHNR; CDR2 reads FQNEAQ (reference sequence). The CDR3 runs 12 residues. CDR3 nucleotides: TGTGCCAGCGAGCGGGCCTACAATGAGCAGTTCTTC. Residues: CASERAYNEQFF.

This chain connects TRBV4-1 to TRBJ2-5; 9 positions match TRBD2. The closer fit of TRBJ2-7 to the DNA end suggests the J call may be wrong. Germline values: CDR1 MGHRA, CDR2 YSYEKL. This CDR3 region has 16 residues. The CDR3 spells CASSSIAGVGTYEQYF. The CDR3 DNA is TGCGCCAGCAGTTCGATAGCGGGAGTTGGCACCTACGAGCAGTACTTC.

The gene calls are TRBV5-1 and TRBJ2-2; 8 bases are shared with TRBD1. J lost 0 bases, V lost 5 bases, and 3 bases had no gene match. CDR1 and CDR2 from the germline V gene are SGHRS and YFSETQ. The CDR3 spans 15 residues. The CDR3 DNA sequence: TGCGCCAGCAGGATGGACAGGGCGAACACCGGGGAGCTGTTTTTT. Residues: CASRMDRANTGELFF.

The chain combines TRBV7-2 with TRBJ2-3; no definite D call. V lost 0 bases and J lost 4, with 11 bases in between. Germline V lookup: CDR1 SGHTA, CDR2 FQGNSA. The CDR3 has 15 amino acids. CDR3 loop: CASSLAGSYPDTQYF. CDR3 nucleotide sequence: TGTGCCAGCAGCTTAGCGGGTTCGTACCCAGATACGCAGTATTTT.

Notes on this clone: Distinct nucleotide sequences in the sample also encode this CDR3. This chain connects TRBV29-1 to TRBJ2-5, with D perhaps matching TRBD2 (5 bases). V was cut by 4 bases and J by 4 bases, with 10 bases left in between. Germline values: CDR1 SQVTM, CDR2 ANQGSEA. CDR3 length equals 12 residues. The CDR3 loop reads CSVGLAGETQYF. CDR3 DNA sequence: TGCAGCGTTGGGCTAGCAGGAGAGACCCAGTACTTC.

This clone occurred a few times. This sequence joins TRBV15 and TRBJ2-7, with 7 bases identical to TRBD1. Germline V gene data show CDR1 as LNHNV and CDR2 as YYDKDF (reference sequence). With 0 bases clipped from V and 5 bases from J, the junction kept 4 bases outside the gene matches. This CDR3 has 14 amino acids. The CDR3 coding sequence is TGTGCCACCAGCAGAGACAGGGGGTCGAACGAGCAGTACTTC. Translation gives CATSRDRGSNEQYF.

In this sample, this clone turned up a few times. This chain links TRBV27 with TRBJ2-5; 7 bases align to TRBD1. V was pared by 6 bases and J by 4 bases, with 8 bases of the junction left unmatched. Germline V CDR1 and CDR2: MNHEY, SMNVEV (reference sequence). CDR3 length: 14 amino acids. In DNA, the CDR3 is TGTGCCAGCAGCACGACAGGGCCCGGAGAGACCCAGTACTTC. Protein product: CASSTTGPGETQYF.

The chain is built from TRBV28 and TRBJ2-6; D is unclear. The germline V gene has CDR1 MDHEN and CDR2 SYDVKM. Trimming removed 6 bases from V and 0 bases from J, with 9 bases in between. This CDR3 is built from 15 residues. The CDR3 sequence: CASRRPASGANVLTF. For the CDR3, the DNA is TGTGCCAGCAGACGACCCGCCTCTGGGGCCAACGTCCTGACTTTC.

The CDR3 nucleotides read TGTGCCAGCAGCTTAAGCAAGAACACTGAAGCTTTCTTT. This codes for CASSLSKNTEAFF. This chain uses TRBV11-2 with TRBJ1-1, with D uncertain. Trimming took off 2 bases at V and 1 base at J, with 5 bases between the two ends. Germline V CDR1 and CDR2: SGHAT, FQNNGV. The CDR3 consists of 13 residues.

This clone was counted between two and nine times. CDR3 sequence (DNA): TGCAGCGTTGAAGGTGGGGACGGATGGCAGTTCTTC. Amino acid sequence: CSVEGGDGWQFF. This rearrangement joins TRBV29-1 to TRBJ2-1; D may correspond to TRBD1 or TRBD2 (5 bases each). The germline V gene has CDR1 SQVTM and CDR2 ANQGSEA. V lost 1 base and J 12 bases, leaving 13 bases between the germline ends. The length of the CDR3 is 12 residues.

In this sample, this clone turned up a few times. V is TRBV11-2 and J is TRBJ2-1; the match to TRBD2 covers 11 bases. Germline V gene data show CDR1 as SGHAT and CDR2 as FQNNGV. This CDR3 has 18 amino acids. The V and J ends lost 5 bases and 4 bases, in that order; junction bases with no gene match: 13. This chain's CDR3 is CASSGSGRAKLGYNEQFF. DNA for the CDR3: TGTGCCAGCAGCGGTAGCGGGAGGGCCAAACTAGGGTACAATGAGCAGTTCTTC.

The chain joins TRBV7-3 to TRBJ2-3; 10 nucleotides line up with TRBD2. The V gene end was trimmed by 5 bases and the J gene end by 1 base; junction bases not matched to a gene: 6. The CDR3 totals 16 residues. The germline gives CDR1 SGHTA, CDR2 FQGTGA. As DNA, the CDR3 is TGTGCCAGCAGCACTAGAGGACTAGCGGGCACAGATACGCAGTATTTT. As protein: CASSTRGLAGTDTQYF.

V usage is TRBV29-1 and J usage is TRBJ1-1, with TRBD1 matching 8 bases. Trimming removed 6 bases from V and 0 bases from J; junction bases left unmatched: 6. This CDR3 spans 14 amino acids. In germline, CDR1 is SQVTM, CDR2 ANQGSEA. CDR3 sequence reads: CSVYRDRLNTEAFF. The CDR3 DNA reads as TGCAGCGTATACCGGGACAGGTTGAACACTGAAGCTTTCTTT. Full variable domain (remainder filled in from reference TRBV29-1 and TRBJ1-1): SAVISQKPSRDICQRGTSLTIQCQVDSQVTMMFWYRQQPGQSLTLIATANQGSEATYESGFVIDKFPISRPNLTFSTLTVSNMSPEDSSIYLCSVYRDRLNTEAFFGQGTRLTVV.

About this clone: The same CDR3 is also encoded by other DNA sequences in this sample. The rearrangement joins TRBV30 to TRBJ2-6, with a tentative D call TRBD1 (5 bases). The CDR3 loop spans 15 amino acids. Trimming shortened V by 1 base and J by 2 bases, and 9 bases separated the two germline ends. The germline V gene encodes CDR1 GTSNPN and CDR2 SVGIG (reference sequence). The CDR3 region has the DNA TGTGCCTGGAGTGGCGGCAGGGCTGGGGCCAACGTCCTGACTTTC. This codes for CAWSGGRAGANVLTF.

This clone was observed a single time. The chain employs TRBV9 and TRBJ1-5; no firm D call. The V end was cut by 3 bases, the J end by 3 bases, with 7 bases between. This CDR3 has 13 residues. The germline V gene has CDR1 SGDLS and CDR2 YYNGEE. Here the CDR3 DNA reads TGTGCCAGCAGCGCGACGTACAATCAGCCCCAGCATTTT. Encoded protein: CASSATYNQPQHF.

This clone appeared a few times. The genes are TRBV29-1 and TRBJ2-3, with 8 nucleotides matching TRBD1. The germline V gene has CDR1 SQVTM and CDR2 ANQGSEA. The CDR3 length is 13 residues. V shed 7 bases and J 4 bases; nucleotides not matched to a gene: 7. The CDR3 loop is CSAPPGGSDTQYF. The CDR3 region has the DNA TGCAGCGCGCCTCCAGGGGGCTCAGATACGCAGTATTTT.

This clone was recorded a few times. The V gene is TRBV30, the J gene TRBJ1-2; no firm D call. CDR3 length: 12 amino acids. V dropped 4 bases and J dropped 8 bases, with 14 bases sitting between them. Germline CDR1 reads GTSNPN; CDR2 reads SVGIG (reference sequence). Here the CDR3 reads CAWTPGPSGYTF. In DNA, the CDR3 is TGTGCCTGGACACCCGGCCCTTCCGGCTACACCTTC.